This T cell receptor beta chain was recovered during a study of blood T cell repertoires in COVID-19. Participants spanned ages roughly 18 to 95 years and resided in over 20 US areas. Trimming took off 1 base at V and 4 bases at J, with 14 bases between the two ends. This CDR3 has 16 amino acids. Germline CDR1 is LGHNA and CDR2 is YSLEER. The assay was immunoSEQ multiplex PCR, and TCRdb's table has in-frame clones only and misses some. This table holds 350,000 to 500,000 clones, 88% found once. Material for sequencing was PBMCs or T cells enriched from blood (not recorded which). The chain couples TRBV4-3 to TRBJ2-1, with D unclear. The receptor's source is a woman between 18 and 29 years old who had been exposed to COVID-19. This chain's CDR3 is CASSQVVSTEYNEQFF. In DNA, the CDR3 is TGCGCCAGCAGCCAAGTAGTGTCAACTGAATACAATGAGCAGTTCTTC.